The present T cell receptor (beta chain) was sequenced within a study of T cells in localized non-small cell lung cancer. Study findings and constraints: Longer overall survival was associated with a higher density of T cells in the blood.

To note about this clone: Its cognate antigen is unknown.

Libraries were prepared by immunoSEQ multiplex PCR; TCRdb keeps only in-frame clonotypes and omits some of them. The repertoire holds over 50,000 clones, with approximately 80% as singletons. V shed 4 bases, J shed 4 bases, and the junction held 10 bases outside the gene matches. Looked up from germline, CDR1 is MNHEY and CDR2 is SMNVEV (reference sequence). The CDR3 consists of 16 residues. This specimen was peripheral blood mononuclear cells, taken before any cancer treatment. This clonotype was obtained from a man aged 35 to 69 with stage III lung adenocarcinoma. V and J are TRBV27 and TRBJ2-5; 9 bases match TRBD2. CDR3 sequence: CASSSRVLAGLETQYF. The CDR3 region has the DNA TGTGCCAGCAGTTCCCGAGTACTAGCGGGCCTAGAGACCCAGTACTTC.